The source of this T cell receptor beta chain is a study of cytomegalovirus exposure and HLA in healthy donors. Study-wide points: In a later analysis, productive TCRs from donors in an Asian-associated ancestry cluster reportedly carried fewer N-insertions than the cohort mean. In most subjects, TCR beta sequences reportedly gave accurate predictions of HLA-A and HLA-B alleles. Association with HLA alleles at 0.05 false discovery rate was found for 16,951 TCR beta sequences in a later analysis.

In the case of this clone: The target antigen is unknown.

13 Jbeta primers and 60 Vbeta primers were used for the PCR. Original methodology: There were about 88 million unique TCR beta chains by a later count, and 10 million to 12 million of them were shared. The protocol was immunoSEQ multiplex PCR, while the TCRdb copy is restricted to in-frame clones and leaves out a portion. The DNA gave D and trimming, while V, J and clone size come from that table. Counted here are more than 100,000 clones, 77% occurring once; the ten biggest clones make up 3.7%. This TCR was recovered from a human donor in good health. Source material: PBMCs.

As DNA, the CDR3 is TGTGCCTGGAGTGTCCCCCGCGGGATACAAGAGACCCAGTACTTC. Translated, it gives CAWSVPRGIQETQYF. V gene TRBV30 combines with J gene TRBJ2-5; TRBD2 might be the D (6 bases). The CDR3 is 15 residues long. Deletions cut 0 bases from V and 2 bases from J, with 13 bases between. Per the germline V gene, CDR1 is GTSNPN and CDR2 is SVGIG (reference sequence).